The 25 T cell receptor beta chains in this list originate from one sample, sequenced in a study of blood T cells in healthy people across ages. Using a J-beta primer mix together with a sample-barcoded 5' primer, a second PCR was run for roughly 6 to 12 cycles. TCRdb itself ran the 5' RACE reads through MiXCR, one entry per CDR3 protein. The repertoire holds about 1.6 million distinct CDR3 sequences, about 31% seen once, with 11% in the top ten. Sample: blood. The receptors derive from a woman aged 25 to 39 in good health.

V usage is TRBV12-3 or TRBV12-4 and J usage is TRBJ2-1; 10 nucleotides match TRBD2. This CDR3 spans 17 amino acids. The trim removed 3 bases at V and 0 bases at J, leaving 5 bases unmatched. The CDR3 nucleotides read TGTGCCAGCAGTTTGACTAGCGGGTCCTACTCCTACAATGAGCAGTTCTTC. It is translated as CASSLTSGSYSYNEQFF.

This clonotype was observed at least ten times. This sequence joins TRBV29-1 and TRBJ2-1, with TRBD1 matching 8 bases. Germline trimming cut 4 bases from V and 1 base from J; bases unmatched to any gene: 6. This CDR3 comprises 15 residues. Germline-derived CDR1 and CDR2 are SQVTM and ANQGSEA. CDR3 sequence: CSVGAWDRSYNEQFF. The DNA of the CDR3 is TGCAGCGTTGGGGCTTGGGACAGGTCCTACAATGAGCAGTTCTTC.

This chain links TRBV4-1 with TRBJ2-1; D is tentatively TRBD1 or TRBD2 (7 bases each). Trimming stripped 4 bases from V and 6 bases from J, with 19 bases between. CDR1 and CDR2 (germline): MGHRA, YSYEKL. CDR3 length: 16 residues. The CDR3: CASSPQGGEIINEQFF. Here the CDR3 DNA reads TGCGCCAGCAGCCCCCAGGGGGGGGAAATCATCAATGAGCAGTTCTTC.

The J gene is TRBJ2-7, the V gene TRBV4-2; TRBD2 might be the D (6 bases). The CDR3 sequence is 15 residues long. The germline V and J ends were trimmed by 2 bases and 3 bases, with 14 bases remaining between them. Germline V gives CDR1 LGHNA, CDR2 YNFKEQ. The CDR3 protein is CASSQQSQGLYEQYF. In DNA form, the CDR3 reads TGTGCCAGCAGCCAACAGTCGCAGGGACTCTACGAGCAGTACTTC.

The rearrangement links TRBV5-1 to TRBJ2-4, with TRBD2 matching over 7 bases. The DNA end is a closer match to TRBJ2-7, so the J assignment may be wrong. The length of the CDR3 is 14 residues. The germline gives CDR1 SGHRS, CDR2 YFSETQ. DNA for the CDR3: TGCGCCAGCAGCTTCCGAGCGGGGATAGGCGAGCAGTACTTC. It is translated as CASSFRAGIGEQYF.

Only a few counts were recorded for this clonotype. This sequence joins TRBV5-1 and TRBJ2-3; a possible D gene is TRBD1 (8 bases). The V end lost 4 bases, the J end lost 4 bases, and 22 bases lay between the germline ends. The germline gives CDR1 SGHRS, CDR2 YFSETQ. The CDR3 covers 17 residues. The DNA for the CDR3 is TGCGCCAGCAGCCCGGGCTTTGGACAGGGAGGGCCAGATACGCAGTATTTT. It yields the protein CASSPGFGQGGPDTQYF.

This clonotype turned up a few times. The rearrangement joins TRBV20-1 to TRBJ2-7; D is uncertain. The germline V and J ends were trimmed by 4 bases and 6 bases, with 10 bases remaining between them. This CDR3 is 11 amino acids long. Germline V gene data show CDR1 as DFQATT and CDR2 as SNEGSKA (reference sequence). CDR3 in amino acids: CSATTEFEQYF. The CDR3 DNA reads TGCAGTGCTACCACGGAATTCGAGCAGTACTTC.

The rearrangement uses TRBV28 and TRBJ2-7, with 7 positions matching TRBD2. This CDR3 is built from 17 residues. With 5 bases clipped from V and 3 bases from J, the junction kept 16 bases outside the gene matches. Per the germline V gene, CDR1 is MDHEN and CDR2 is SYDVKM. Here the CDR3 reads CASSPAGGVRGYYEQYF. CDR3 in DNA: TGTGCCAGCAGTCCTGCTGGGGGGGTTCGCGGATACTACGAGCAGTACTTC.

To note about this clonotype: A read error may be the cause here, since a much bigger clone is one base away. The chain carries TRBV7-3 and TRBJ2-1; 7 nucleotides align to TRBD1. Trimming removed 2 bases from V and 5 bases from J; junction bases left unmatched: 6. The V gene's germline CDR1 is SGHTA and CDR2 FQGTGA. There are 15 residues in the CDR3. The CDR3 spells CASSLVGDRDNEQFF. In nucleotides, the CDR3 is TGTGCCAGCAGCTTAGTTGGAGACAGGGACAATGAGCAGTTCTTC.

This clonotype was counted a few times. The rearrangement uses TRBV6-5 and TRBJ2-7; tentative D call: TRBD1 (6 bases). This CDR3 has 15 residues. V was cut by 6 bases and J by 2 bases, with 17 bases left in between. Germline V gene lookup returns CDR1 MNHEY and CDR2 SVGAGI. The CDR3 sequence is CASSPHRTATYEQYF. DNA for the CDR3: TGTGCCAGCAGCCCTCACAGGACAGCGACCTACGAGCAGTACTTC.

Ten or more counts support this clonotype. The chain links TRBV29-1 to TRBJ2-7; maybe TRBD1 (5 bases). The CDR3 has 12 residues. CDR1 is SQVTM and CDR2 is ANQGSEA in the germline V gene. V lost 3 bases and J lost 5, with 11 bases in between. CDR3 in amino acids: CSVEAGFDEQYF. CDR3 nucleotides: TGCAGCGTTGAGGCAGGGTTCGACGAGCAGTACTTC.

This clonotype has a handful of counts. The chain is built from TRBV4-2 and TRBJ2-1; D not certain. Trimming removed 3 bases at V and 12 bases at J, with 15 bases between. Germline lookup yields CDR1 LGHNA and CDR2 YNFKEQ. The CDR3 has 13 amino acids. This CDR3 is CASSHHPRDGQFF. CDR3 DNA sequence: TGTGCCAGCAGCCACCATCCTCGCGACGGGCAGTTCTTC.

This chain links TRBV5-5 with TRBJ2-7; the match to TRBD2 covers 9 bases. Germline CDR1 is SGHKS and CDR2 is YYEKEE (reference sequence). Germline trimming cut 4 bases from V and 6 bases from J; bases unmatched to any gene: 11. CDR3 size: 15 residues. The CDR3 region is CASSILAGVYGEQYF. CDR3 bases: TGTGCCAGCAGCATTTTAGCGGGAGTATATGGCGAGCAGTACTTC.

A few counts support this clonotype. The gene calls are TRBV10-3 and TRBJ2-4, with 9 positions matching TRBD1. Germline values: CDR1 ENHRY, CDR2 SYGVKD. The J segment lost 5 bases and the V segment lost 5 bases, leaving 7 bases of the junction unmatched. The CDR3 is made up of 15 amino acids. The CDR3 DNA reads TGTGCCATCAGTATGGGGACAGGGAGTGAAAACATTCAGTACTTC. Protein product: CAISMGTGSENIQYF.

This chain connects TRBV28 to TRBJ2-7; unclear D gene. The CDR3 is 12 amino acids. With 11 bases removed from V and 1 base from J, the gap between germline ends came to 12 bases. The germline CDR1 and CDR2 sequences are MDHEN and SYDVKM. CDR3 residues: CACTDGSYEQYF. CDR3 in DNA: TGTGCCTGCACGGACGGATCCTACGAGCAGTACTTC.

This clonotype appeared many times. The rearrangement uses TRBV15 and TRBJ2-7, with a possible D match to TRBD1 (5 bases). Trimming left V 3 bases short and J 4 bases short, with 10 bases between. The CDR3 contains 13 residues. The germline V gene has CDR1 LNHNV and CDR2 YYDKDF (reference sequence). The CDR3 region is CATSSDRDYEQYF. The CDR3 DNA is TGTGCCACCAGCAGCGACAGAGATTACGAGCAGTACTTC.

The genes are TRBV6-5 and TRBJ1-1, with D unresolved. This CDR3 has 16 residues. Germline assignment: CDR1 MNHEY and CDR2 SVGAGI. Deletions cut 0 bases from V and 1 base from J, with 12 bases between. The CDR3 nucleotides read TGTGCCAGCAGTTACTCGATTCCCGATCCGAACACTGAAGCTTTCTTT. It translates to CASSYSIPDPNTEAFF.

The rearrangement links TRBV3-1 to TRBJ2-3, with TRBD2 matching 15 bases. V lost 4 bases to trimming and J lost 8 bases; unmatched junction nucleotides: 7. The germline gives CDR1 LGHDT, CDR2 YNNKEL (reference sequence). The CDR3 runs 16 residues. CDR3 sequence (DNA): TGTGCCAGCAGCCCCTTTGGACTAGCGGGAGGGAGTACGCAGTATTTT. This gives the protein CASSPFGLAGGSTQYF.

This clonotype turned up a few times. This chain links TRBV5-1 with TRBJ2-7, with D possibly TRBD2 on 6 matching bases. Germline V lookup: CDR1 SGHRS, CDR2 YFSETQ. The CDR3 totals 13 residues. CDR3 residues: CVKVADVIQEQYF. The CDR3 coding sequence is TGCGTCAAGGTAGCGGACGTGATTCAAGAGCAGTACTTC.

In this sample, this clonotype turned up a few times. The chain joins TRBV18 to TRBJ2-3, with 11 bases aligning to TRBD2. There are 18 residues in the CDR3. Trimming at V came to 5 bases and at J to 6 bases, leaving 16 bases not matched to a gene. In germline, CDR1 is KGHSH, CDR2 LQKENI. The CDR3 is CASSTARQLAGDRDTQYF. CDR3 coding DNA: TGTGCCAGCTCAACCGCGAGACAACTAGCGGGGGACCGGGATACGCAGTATTTT. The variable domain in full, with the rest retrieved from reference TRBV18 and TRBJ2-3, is NAGVMQNPRHLVRRRGQEARLRCSPMKGHSHVYWYRQLPEEGLKFMVYLQKENIIDESGMPKERFSAEFPKEGPSILRIQQVVRGDSAAYFCASSTARQLAGDRDTQYFGPGTRLTVL.

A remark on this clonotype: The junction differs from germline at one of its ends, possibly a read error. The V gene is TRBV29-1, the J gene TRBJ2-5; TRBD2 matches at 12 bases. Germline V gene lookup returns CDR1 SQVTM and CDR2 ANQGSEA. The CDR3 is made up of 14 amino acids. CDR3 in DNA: TGCAGCGGAGGTGCTAGCGGGAGGGTAGGCGAGCAGTGCTTC. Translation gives CSGGASGRVGEQCF.

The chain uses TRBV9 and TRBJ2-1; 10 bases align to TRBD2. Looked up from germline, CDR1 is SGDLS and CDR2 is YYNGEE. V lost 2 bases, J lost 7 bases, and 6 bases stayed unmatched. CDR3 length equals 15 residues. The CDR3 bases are TGTGCCAGCAGCGTTTCTAGCGGGAGAAGGAATGAGCAGTTCTTC. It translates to CASSVSSGRRNEQFF. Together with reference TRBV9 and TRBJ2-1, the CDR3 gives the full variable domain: DSGVTQTPKHLITATGQRVTLRCSPRSGDLSVYWYQQSLDQGLQFLIQYYNGEERAKGNILERFSAQQFPDLHSELNLSSLELGDSALYFCASSVSSGRRNEQFFGPGTRLTVL.

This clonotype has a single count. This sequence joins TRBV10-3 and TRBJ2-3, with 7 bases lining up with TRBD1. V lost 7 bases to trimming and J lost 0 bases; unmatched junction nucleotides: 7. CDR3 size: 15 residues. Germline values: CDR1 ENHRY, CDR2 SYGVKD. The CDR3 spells CAITTGQASTDTQYF. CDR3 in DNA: TGTGCCATCACTACCGGACAGGCGAGCACAGATACGCAGTATTTT.

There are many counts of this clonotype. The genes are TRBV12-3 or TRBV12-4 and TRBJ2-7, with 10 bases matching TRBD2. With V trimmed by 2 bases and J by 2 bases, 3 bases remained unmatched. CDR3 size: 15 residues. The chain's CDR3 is CASSLSGGGTYEQYF. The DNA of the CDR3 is TGTGCCAGCAGTTTAAGCGGGGGGGGGACCTACGAGCAGTACTTC.

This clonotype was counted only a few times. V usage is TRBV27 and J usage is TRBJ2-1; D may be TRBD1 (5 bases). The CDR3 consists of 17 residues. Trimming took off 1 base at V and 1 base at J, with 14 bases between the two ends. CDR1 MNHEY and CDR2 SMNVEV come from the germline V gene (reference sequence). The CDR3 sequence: CASSLFPSGNSYNEQFF. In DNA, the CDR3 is TGTGCCAGCAGTTTATTCCCCTCAGGGAATTCCTACAATGAGCAGTTCTTC.